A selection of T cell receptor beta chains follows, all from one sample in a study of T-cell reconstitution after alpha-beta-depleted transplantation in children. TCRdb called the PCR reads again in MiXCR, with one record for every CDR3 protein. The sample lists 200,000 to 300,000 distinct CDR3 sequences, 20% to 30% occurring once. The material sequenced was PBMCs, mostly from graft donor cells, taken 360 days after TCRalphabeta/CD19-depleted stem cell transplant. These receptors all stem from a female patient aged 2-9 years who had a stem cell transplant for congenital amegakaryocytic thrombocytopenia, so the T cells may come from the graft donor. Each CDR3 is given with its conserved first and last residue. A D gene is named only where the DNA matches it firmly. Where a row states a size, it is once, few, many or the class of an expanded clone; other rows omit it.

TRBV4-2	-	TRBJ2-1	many	TGTGCCAGCAGCCAACCCCGACAGGGACTGGGCAATGAGCAGTTCTTC	CASSQPRQGLGNEQFF
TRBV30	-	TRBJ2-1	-	TGTGCCTGGAGCTTGGGGGCCCTCACCTACAATGAGCAGTTCTTC	CAWSLGALTYNEQFF
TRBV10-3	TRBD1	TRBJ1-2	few	TGTGCCATCAGTGACCCCGACAGGGGTGACTATGGCTACACCTTC	CAISDPDRGDYGYTF
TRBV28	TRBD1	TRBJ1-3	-	TGTGCCAGCAGTGAACCCGGGACAGGGTCGAAGAGTGGAAACACCATATATTTT	CASSEPGTGSKSGNTIYF
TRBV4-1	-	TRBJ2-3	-	TGCGCCAGCAGCCAAGTCCTGACAGACACAGATACGCAGTATTTT	CASSQVLTDTDTQYF
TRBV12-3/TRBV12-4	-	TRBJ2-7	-	TGTGCCAGCAGGGGACCGATCGGCGAGCAGTACTTC	CASRGPIGEQYF
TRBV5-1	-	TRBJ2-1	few	TGCGCCAGCAGTAACCCTTTCATCTACAATGAGCAGTTCTTC	CASSNPFIYNEQFF
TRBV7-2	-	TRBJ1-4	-	TGTGCCAGCAGCTTAGCGCCTGTTTTGACAGGAACGGATGAAAAACTGTTTTTT	CASSLAPVLTGTDEKLFF
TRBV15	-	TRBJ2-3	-	TGTGCCACCAAGCGGGGACAGGGCACAGATACGCAGTATTTT	CATKRGQGTDTQYF
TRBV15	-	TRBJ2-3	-	TGTGCCACCAGCTCCCGGATCTTGGCGGGGTTTGATACGCAGTATTTT	CATSSRILAGFDTQYF
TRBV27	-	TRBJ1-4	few	TGTGCCAGCAGCCTCACAGGAGTTGAAAAACTGTTTTTT	CASSLTGVEKLFF
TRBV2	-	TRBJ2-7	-	TGTGCCAGCGTACGGTTCTCCTACGAGCAGTACTTC	CASVRFSYEQYF